This T cell receptor (beta chain) was profiled in a study of T cell repertoires in cytomegalovirus infection. Turning to the study itself: Matching HLA type and CMV infection were both indicated by public TCR beta signatures.

TCRdb reprocessed the reads with MiXCR, giving one entry per CDR3 protein. The sample contains about 130,000 distinct CDR3 sequences, under 30% of which appear only once. With 0 bases removed from V and 6 bases from J, the gap between germline ends came to 19 bases. The CDR3 is made up of 17 amino acids. Germline CDR1 SGHTA, CDR2 FQGNSA. This clonotype was observed many times. The antigen remains undetermined. The clonotype comes from a human donor in good health (CMV status not recorded). Some clones in this sample may be carry-over from other donors' samples. Sequenced input: PBMCs, sequenced either directly or after in vitro stimulation (not recorded which). The rearrangement uses TRBV7-2 and TRBJ2-3; D is unclear. The CDR3 reads CASSLARAKSLLDTQYF. CDR3 nucleotides: TGTGCCAGCAGCTTAGCGCGAGCCAAATCACTACTGGATACGCAGTATTTT.